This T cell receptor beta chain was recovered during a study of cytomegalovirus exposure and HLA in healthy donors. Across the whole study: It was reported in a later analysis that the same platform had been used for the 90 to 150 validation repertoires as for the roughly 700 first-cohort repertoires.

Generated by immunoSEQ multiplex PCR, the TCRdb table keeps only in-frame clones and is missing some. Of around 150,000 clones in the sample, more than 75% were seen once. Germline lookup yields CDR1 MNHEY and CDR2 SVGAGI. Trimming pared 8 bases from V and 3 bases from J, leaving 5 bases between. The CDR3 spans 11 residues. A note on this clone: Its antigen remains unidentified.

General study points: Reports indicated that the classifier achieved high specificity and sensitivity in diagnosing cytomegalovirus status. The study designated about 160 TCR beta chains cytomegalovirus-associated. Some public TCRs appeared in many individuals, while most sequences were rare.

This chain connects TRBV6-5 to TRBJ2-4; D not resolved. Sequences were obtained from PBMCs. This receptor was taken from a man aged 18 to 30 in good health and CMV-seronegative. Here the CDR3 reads CASSGKNIQYF. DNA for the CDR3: TGTGCCAGCTCAGGCAAAAACATTCAGTACTTC.